Each of the 31 T cell receptor beta chains below was sequenced from the same sample in a study of shared clonotypes between healthy human individuals. Produced via immunoSEQ multiplex PCR; TCRdb's table is partial and in-frame only. The sample has hundreds of thousands of clones; 80% to 95% are singletons. Selected positively for CCR7 and CD45RO-negative, naive CD8 cells excluded terminally differentiated effector memory CD45RA+ cells. The source material was naive CD8+ T cells sorted from blood. The receptors come from a man younger than 40 in good health.

J is TRBJ2-7 and V is TRBV5-1; D is possibly TRBD1 or TRBD2 (5 bases each). The germline CDR1 and CDR2 sequences are SGHRS and YFSETQ. The V end was cut by 4 bases, the J end by 7 bases, with 9 bases between. The CDR3 covers 11 residues. CDR3 region: CASSTGTEQYF. The CDR3 DNA sequence: TGCGCCAGCAGCACTGGGACGGAGCAGTACTTC. The whole variable domain, filled in from reference TRBV5-1 and TRBJ2-7, reads KAGVTQTPRYLIKTRGQQVTLSCSPISGHRSVSWYQQTPGQGLQFLFEYFSETQRNKGNFPGRFSGRQFSNSRSEMNVSTLELGDSALYLCASSTGTEQYFGPGTRLTVT.

The V gene is TRBV27, the J gene TRBJ2-1; a weak D match, TRBD2 (7 bases). Germline loops: CDR1 MNHEY, CDR2 SMNVEV (reference sequence). With 6 bases removed from V and 3 bases from J, the gap between germline ends came to 18 bases. The CDR3 spans 16 residues. CDR3 in amino acids: CASRGAGHIYYNEQFF. The DNA for the CDR3 is TGTGCCAGCAGGGGAGCGGGACACATATACTACAATGAGCAGTTCTTC.

The chain has TRBV7-9 and TRBJ2-1; D is uncertain. In germline, CDR1 is SEHNR, CDR2 FQNEAQ (reference sequence). The CDR3 is 12 residues long. The germline V and J ends were trimmed by 2 bases and 4 bases, with 3 bases remaining between them. CDR3 loop: CASSLNYNEQFF. DNA for the CDR3: TGTGCCAGCAGCTTAAATTACAATGAGCAGTTCTTC.

The gene calls are TRBV27 and TRBJ1-1; no firm D call. There are 14 residues in the CDR3. Germline CDR1 MNHEY, CDR2 SMNVEV (reference sequence). Between the trimmed V and J ends, which lost 3 bases and 6 bases, there was a span of 14 bases. The CDR3 here is CASSFSGSAAEAFF. CDR3 sequence (DNA): TGTGCCAGCAGTTTCTCTGGATCGGCGGCTGAAGCTTTCTTT.

The chain uses TRBV25-1 and TRBJ1-1; 8 bases map to TRBD1. The CDR3 runs 15 residues. In germline, CDR1 is MGHDK, CDR2 SYGVNS. Trimming took 1 base from V and 1 from J; bases not matched to a gene: 2. For the CDR3, the DNA is TGTGCCAGCAGTGAATTGGGACAGGAGAACACTGAAGCTTTCTTT. Residues: CASSELGQENTEAFF.

The rearrangement uses TRBV7-9 and TRBJ1-1; no reliable D call. V was shortened by 5 bases and J by 1 base, with 11 bases between the two germline ends. Germline V CDR1 and CDR2: SEHNR, FQNEAQ (reference sequence). This CDR3 spans 14 amino acids. The CDR3 loop reads CASSVGVKNTEAFF. CDR3 DNA: TGTGCCAGCAGCGTAGGCGTAAAGAACACTGAAGCTTTCTTT.

This clone occurred once. The chain recombines TRBV27 with TRBJ1-4; D is possibly TRBD1 (5 bases). CDR1 and CDR2 (germline): MNHEY, SMNVEV (reference sequence). Trimming stripped 3 bases from V and 7 bases from J, with 9 bases between. CDR3 length equals 13 residues. The CDR3 DNA follows: TGTGCCAGCAGTTTGTCTAGGGGTGAAAAACTGTTTTTT. Protein product: CASSLSRGEKLFF.

This CDR3 reads CASSFVGGTYEQYF. The CDR3 DNA reads TGTGCCAGCAGTTTTGTGGGAGGTACCTACGAGCAGTACTTC. The chain uses TRBV27 and TRBJ2-7; maybe TRBD2 (6 bases). CDR3 length: 14 residues. Trimming removed 3 bases from V and 2 bases from J, with 11 bases in between. Germline lookup yields CDR1 MNHEY and CDR2 SMNVEV (reference sequence).

This clone was picked up one time. The rearrangement uses TRBV25-1 and TRBJ2-1, with a tentative D call TRBD2 (5 bases). Germline-derived CDR1 and CDR2 are MGHDK and SYGVNS. The V and J ends lost 1 base and 8 bases respectively, with 12 bases between them. CDR3 length: 14 amino acids. The CDR3 region is CASSESPPSYEQFF. CDR3 bases: TGTGCCAGCAGTGAATCACCTCCTAGCTATGAGCAGTTCTTC.

The chain combines TRBV6-6 with TRBJ2-1; TRBD2 matches 11 bases. The CDR3 contains 16 residues. The germline CDR1 and CDR2 sequences are MNHNY and SVGAGI (reference sequence). The ends lost 4 bases at V and 10 bases at J; junction bases unmatched: 12. CDR3 DNA sequence: TGTGCCAGCAGTTTAGGGACTAGCGGAAACCTAAGGGAGCAGTTCTTC. It encodes CASSLGTSGNLREQFF.

The chain carries TRBV11-2 and TRBJ2-7; 11 bases are shared with TRBD2. The CDR3 totals 16 residues. Germline lookup yields CDR1 SGHAT and CDR2 FQNNGV. V gave up 5 bases and J gave up 0 bases; unmatched junction bases: 6. Here the CDR3 reads CASSPPGLAASYEQYF. CDR3 DNA sequence: TGTGCCAGCAGCCCACCGGGACTAGCGGCCTCCTACGAGCAGTACTTC. Full variable domain (missing parts from reference TRBV11-2 and TRBJ2-7): EAGVAQSPRYKIIEKRQSVAFWCNPISGHATLYWYQQILGQGPKLLIQFQNNGVVDDSQLPKDRFSAERLKGVDSTLKIQPAKLEDSAVYLCASSPPGLAASYEQYFGPGTRLTVT.

The rearrangement links TRBV29-1 to TRBJ2-1; 8 bases are a match to TRBD2. Germline CDR1 is SQVTM and CDR2 is ANQGSEA. V dropped 1 base and J dropped 1; count of bases not matched to a gene: 6. CDR3 length: 16 residues. CDR3 sequence: CSVEVPAGVSYNEQFF. CDR3 bases: TGCAGCGTTGAAGTTCCAGCGGGAGTGTCCTACAATGAGCAGTTCTTC.

This clone was seen a few times. The chain recombines TRBV19 with TRBJ2-3; 7 bases agree with TRBD1. Germline-derived CDR1 and CDR2 are LNHDA and SQIVND (reference sequence). V lost 1 base to trimming and J lost 5 bases; unmatched junction nucleotides: 3. This CDR3 contains 14 residues. The CDR3 region has the DNA TGTGCCAGTAGTATAGGCGCAGGGGGAGATACGCAGTATTTT. This encodes CASSIGAGGDTQYF.

The rearrangement links TRBV15 to TRBJ2-1; 9 bases match TRBD2. CDR1 and CDR2 (germline): LNHNV, YYDKDF (reference sequence). V dropped 0 bases and J dropped 9; count of bases not matched to a gene: 3. The CDR3 contains 14 residues. CDR3 nucleotides: TGTGCCACCAGCAGAGAACATAGCGGGGGTGAGCAGTTCTTC. Amino acid sequence: CATSREHSGGEQFF.

The chain links TRBV4-1 to TRBJ2-1, with D perhaps matching TRBD1 (5 bases). CDR3 length equals 15 residues. Trimming pared 3 bases from V and 5 bases from J, leaving 14 bases between. CDR1 and CDR2 (germline): MGHRA, YSYEKL. The chain's CDR3 is CASSHPSDRNNEQFF. CDR3 nucleotides: TGCGCCAGCAGCCATCCATCCGACAGAAACAATGAGCAGTTCTTC.

The chain is built from TRBV10-3 and TRBJ2-4, with 12 bases fitting TRBD1. Germline CDR1 reads ENHRY; CDR2 reads SYGVKD. Trimming at V came to 2 bases and at J to 1 base, leaving 6 bases not matched to a gene. This CDR3 region has 18 residues. CDR3 amino acids: CAISETGQGARAKNIQYF. For the CDR3, the DNA is TGTGCCATCAGTGAGACGGGACAGGGGGCGAGGGCCAAAAACATTCAGTACTTC.

As DNA, the CDR3 is TGTGCCAGCAGCAAGGCAGGGGCCGGATACAATGAGCAGTTCTTC. It yields the protein CASSKAGAGYNEQFF. The chain employs TRBV7-2 and TRBJ2-1; D is perhaps TRBD1 (6 bases). The CDR3 has 15 amino acids. V lost 5 bases and J 4 bases, leaving 15 bases between the germline ends. Germline V gene sequence: CDR1 SGHTA, CDR2 FQGNSA.

The chain carries TRBV10-3 and TRBJ1-2, with D possibly being TRBD1 (5 bases). The germline gives CDR1 ENHRY, CDR2 SYGVKD. The CDR3 consists of 12 residues. V gave up 2 bases and J gave up 8 bases, with 9 bases separating them. CDR3 residues: CAISEKGKGYTF. For the CDR3, the DNA is TGTGCCATCAGTGAGAAGGGGAAAGGCTACACCTTC.

This sequence joins TRBV15 and TRBJ2-7, with a tentative D call TRBD2 (5 bases). This CDR3 contains 15 residues. The germline CDR1 and CDR2 sequences are LNHNV and YYDKDF (reference sequence). Trimming cost V 0 bases and J 2 bases, with 11 bases left between them. Here the CDR3 DNA reads TGTGCCACCAGCAGAGATGTGGGAGCCACCTACGAGCAGTACTTC. Translation gives CATSRDVGATYEQYF. Full variable domain (outside the CDR3, taken from reference TRBV15 and TRBJ2-7): DAMVIQNPRYQVTQFGKPVTLSCSQTLNHNVMYWYQQKSSQAPKLLFHYYDKDFNNEADTPDNFQSRRPNTSFCFLDIRSPGLGDTAMYLCATSRDVGATYEQYFGPGTRLTVT.

CDR3 amino acids: CASSVGLVGGETQYF. The CDR3 DNA follows: TGTGCCAGCAGCGTAGGGCTGGTCGGCGGGGAGACCCAGTACTTC. The chain couples TRBV9 to TRBJ2-5, with D perhaps matching TRBD2 (5 bases). Trimming shortened V by 0 bases and J by 5 bases, and 14 bases separated the two germline ends. From germline, CDR1 is SGDLS and CDR2 YYNGEE. This CDR3 region has 15 residues.

V gene TRBV7-9 combines with J gene TRBJ1-1; a possible D gene is TRBD1 (5 bases). CDR1 and CDR2 (germline): SEHNR, FQNEAQ (reference sequence). The CDR3 is made up of 14 amino acids. The V and J ends lost 1 base and 5 bases respectively, with 11 bases between them. CDR3 protein: CASSLVMGQTEAFF. CDR3 bases: TGTGCCAGCAGCTTAGTGATGGGGCAAACTGAAGCTTTCTTT.

Turning to this clone: The same CDR3 also results from other DNA sequences found in this sample. The chain has TRBV5-1 and TRBJ2-5; no reliable D call. This CDR3 contains 14 residues. With 0 bases removed from V and 1 base from J, the gap between germline ends came to 7 bases. Looked up from germline, CDR1 is SGHRS and CDR2 is YFSETQ. The CDR3 DNA reads as TGCGCCAGCAGCTTGGAGGGCAGCCAAGAGACCCAGTACTTC. Translation gives CASSLEGSQETQYF.

This chain links TRBV9 with TRBJ2-1; the D gene is possibly TRBD2 (7 bases). Germline CDR1 and CDR2: SGDLS and YYNGEE. The CDR3 covers 12 residues. Trimming removed 7 bases at V and 4 bases at J, with 9 bases between. Here the CDR3 reads CASGGAYNEQFF. In nucleotides, the CDR3 is TGTGCCAGCGGGGGGGCATACAATGAGCAGTTCTTC.

This chain links TRBV10-2 with TRBJ1-2; 7 positions agree with TRBD1. Germline V gives CDR1 WSHSY, CDR2 SAAADI. The V gene end was trimmed by 0 bases and the J gene end by 4 bases; junction bases not matched to a gene: 2. The length of the CDR3 is 14 residues. The CDR3 is CASSESQGGYGYTF. The CDR3 nucleotides are TGCGCCAGCAGTGAGTCCCAGGGGGGCTATGGCTACACCTTC.

The chain carries TRBV9 and TRBJ2-7; D perhaps matches TRBD2 (5 bases). Germline values: CDR1 SGDLS, CDR2 YYNGEE. This CDR3 comprises 11 residues. V lost 3 bases and J lost 9, with 10 bases in between. For the CDR3, the DNA is TGTGCCAGCAGCGGTAGCGAAGGGCAGTACTTC. Its protein is CASSGSEGQYF.

This chain links TRBV11-2 with TRBJ2-7; a weak D match, TRBD1 (7 bases). Trimming removed 5 bases from V and 0 bases from J, with 17 bases in between. CDR3 length: 16 amino acids. CDR1 is SGHAT and CDR2 is FQNNGV in the germline V gene. CDR3 sequence (DNA): TGTGCCAGCAGCCGCGCGGGACAGACCAACTCCTACGAGCAGTACTTC. Encoded protein: CASSRAGQTNSYEQYF.

The chain is built from TRBV27 and TRBJ2-2; D perhaps matches TRBD2 (6 bases). Trimming pared 3 bases from V and 5 bases from J, leaving 19 bases between. Germline CDR1 reads MNHEY; CDR2 reads SMNVEV (reference sequence). The CDR3 contains 17 residues. The CDR3 region is CASSLIGGEGTTGELFF. The CDR3 nucleotides read TGTGCCAGCAGTTTGATCGGGGGAGAGGGTACGACCGGGGAGCTGTTTTTT.

V is TRBV7-9 and J is TRBJ1-1; 9 bases fit TRBD1. Germline lookup yields CDR1 SEHNR and CDR2 FQNEAQ (reference sequence). The CDR3 loop spans 13 amino acids. V lost 8 bases and J lost 5; bases outside the gene matches: 6. The CDR3 nucleotides read TGTGCCAGCCCAGGACAGGGGTGGACTGAAGCTTTCTTT. It is translated as CASPGQGWTEAFF.

This clone was seen only once. CDR3 DNA: TGCGCCAGCAGCCAAGATACAGGGTTGAACACTGAAGCTTTCTTT. Amino acids: CASSQDTGLNTEAFF. The genes are TRBV4-1 and TRBJ1-1; D may be TRBD1 (6 bases). V gave up 0 bases and J gave up 0 bases, with 8 bases separating them. The germline V gene has CDR1 MGHRA and CDR2 YSYEKL. This CDR3 has 15 residues.

V gene TRBV27 combines with J gene TRBJ2-3, with 7 bases matching TRBD2. The germline V gene encodes CDR1 MNHEY and CDR2 SMNVEV (reference sequence). The CDR3 totals 16 residues. V lost 5 bases, J lost 4 bases, and 12 bases stayed unmatched. DNA for the CDR3: TGTGCCAGCAGTCAGCGGACTAGTTTTTGGGCAGATACGCAGTATTTT. Protein: CASSQRTSFWADTQYF.

The CDR3 coding sequence is TGCGCCAGCAGCGCCACCACCTCTGGGGCCAACGTCCTGACTTTC. It yields the protein CASSATTSGANVLTF. The chain employs TRBV4-1 and TRBJ2-6, with D unclear. The V end lost 5 bases, the J end lost 0 bases, and 8 bases lay between the germline ends. The CDR3 loop spans 15 amino acids. The V gene's germline CDR1 is MGHRA and CDR2 YSYEKL.